This TCR beta chain was captured in a study of shared clonotypes between healthy human individuals. Assay: immunoSEQ multiplex PCR; the TCRdb copy retains only in-frame clones and omits some. The sample carries roughly 810,000 clones, approximately 97% recorded once. The germline V gene encodes CDR1 KGHSH and CDR2 LQKENI. V dropped 3 bases and J dropped 1; count of bases not matched to a gene: 5. The CDR3 has 16 residues. Naive CD8 cells lacked CD45RO and underwent positive selection for CCR7, leaving out terminally differentiated effector memory CD45RA+ cells. The sequencing sample was made of naive CD8+ T cells sorted from blood. This clonotype was sampled from a man aged 25-45 years in good health. The chain uses TRBV18 and TRBJ2-5; 10 bases fit TRBD1. CDR3 amino acids: CASSPGTGEFQETQYF. In DNA form, the CDR3 reads TGTGCCAGCTCACCCGGGACAGGGGAGTTCCAAGAGACCCAGTACTTC.